This TCR beta chain originates from a study of cytomegalovirus exposure and HLA in healthy donors. Findings and limits, study-wide: Accurate prediction of HLA-A and HLA-B alleles (for most subjects) was reportedly achieved from TCR beta sequences. Cytomegalovirus status, reportedly, was diagnosed with high specificity and sensitivity by the classifier. For most TCR beta V segments, an earlier analysis put the productive rate at about 87% or about 30% of the time.

This clone has more than one count but fewer than ten. Its antigen is unidentified. Vbeta (60) and Jbeta (13) primers were used in the PCR. Per the original data handling: An analysis performed later counted around 80 million unique TCR beta chains (roughly 9.9 million of them shared). Data came from immunoSEQ multiplex PCR; TCRdb stores just in-frame clones and leaves some out. V and J calls and clone size follow that table, whereas D and trimming were derived from the DNA. This repertoire shows about 150,000 clones, 65% to 85% found once; its top ten account for about 6.3%. The CDR3 is made up of 14 amino acids. The germline gives CDR1 SGHTA, CDR2 FQGNSA. The V end was cut by 6 bases, the J end by 1 base, with 12 bases between.

This clonotype was sampled from a male donor in good health and CMV-seropositive. The sample taken for sequencing was PBMCs. This chain uses TRBV7-2 with TRBJ1-1; D uncertain. The CDR3 DNA reads as TGTGCCAGCAGTTATCCCAGGCGGAACACTGAAGCTTTCTTT. It translates to CASSYPRRNTEAFF.